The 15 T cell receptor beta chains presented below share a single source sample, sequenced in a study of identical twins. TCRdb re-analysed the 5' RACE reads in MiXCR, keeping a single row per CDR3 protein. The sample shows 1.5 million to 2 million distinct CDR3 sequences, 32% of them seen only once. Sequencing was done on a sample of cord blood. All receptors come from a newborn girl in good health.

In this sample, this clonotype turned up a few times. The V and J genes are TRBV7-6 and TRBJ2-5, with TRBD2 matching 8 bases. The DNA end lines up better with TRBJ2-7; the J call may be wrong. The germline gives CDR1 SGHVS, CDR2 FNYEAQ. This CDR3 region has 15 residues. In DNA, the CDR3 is TGTGCCAGCAGCTTAGCTTGGCGGGAGGAGTACGAGCAGTACTTC. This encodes CASSLAWREEYEQYF.

CDR3 DNA sequence: TGTGCCAGCAGCTTAAGACGTCCTAAGGAAGTAGCGGGGGGGCCGTCCTATGAGCAGTTCTTC. It specifies CASSLRRPKEVAGGPSYEQFF. This rearrangement joins TRBV11-2 to TRBJ2-1; 11 nucleotides align to TRBD2. Per the germline V gene, CDR1 is SGHAT and CDR2 is FQNNGV. The junction had 23 bases not matched to a gene; V was cut back by 2 bases and J by 8 bases. The CDR3 length is 21 residues.

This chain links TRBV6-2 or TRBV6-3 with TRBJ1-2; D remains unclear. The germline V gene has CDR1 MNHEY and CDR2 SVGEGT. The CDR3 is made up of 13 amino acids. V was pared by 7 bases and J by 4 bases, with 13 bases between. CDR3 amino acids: CASTTPSIYGYTF. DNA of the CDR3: TGTGCCAGCACAACCCCCAGTATCTATGGCTACACCTTC.

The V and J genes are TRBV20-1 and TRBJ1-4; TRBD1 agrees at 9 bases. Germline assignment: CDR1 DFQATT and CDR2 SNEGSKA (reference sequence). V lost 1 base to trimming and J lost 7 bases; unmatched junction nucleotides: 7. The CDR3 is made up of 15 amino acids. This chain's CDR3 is CSARVPGQGSEKLFF. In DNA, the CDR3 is TGCAGTGCTAGAGTGCCGGGACAGGGTTCTGAAAAACTGTTTTTT.

CDR3 residues: CASSLAGTIQETQYF. The DNA of the CDR3 is TGTGCCAGCAGCTTAGCCGGGACTATCCAAGAGACCCAGTACTTC. The chain uses TRBV7-2 and TRBJ2-5; 7 bases line up with TRBD2. Germline loops: CDR1 SGHTA, CDR2 FQGNSA. The CDR3 runs to 15 residues. After removal of 0 bases from V and 1 base from J, the junction contained 2 bases not matched to a gene.

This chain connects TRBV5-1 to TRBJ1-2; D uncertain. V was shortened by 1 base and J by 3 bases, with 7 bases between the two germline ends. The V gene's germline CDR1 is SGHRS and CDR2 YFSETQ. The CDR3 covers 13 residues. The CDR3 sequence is CASSLRFDYGYTF. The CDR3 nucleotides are TGCGCCAGCAGCTTGAGGTTCGACTATGGCTACACCTTC.

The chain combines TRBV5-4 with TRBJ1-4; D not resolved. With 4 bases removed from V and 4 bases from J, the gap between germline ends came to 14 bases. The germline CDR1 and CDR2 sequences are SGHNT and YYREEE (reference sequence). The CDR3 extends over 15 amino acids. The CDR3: CASSPSREINEKLFF. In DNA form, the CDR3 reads TGTGCCAGCAGCCCCAGTCGGGAGATTAATGAAAAACTGTTTTTT.

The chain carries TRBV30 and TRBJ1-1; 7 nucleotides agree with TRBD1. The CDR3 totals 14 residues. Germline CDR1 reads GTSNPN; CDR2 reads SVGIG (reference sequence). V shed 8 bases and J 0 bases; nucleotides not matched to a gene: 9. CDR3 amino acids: CAGQKDRLNTEAFF. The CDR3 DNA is TGTGCCGGTCAAAAGGACAGGCTGAACACTGAAGCTTTCTTT.

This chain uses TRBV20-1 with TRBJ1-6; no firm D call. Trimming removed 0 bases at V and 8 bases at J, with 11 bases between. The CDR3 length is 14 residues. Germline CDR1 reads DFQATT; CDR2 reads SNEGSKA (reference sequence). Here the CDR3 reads CSARDGPGDSPLHF. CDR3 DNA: TGCAGTGCTAGAGATGGTCCGGGAGATTCACCCCTCCACTTT.

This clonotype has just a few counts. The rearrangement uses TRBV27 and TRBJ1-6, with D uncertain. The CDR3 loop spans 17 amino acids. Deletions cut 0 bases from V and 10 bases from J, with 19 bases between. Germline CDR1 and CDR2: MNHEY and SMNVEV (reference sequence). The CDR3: CASSLSALLRVSSPLHF. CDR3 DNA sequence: TGTGCCAGCAGTTTATCGGCCCTTCTTAGGGTCAGCTCACCCCTCCACTTT.

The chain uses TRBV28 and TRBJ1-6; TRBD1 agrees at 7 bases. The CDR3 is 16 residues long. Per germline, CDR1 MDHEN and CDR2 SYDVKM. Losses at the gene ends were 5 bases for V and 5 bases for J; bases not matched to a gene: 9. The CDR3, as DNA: TGTGCCAGCAGTGCCCCCACAGGGGACAATAATTCACCCCTCCACTTT. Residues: CASSAPTGDNNSPLHF.

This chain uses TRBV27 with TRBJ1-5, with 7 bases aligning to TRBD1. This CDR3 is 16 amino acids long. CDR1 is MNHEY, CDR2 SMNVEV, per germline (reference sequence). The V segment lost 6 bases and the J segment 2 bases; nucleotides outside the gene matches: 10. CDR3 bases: TGTGCCAGCAGCCCAGACAGGGTTCGGGGCAATCAGCCCCAGCATTTT. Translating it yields CASSPDRVRGNQPQHF.

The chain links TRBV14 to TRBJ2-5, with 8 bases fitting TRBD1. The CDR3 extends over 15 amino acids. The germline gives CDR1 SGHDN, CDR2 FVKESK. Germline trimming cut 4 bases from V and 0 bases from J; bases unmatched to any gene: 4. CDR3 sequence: CASSPQGAYQETQYF. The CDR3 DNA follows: TGTGCCAGCAGCCCTCAGGGGGCGTACCAAGAGACCCAGTACTTC. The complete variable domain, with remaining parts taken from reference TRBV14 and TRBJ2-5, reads EAGVTQFPSHSVIEKGQTVTLRCDPISGHDNLYWYRRVMGKEIKFLLHFVKESKQDESGMPNNRFLAERTGGTYSTLKVQPAELEDSGVYFCASSPQGAYQETQYFGPGTRLLVL.

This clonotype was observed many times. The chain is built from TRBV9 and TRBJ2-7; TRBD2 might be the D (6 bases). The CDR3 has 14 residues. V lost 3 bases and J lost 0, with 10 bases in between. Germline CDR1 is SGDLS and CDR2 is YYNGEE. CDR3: CASSAGTLSYEQYF. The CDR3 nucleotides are TGTGCCAGCAGCGCAGGGACTCTCTCCTACGAGCAGTACTTC.

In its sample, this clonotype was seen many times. The CDR3 DNA reads as TGCAGTGCATCCGTAGCGGGCTCCTACGAGCAGTACTTC. Amino acids: CSASVAGSYEQYF. The chain recombines TRBV20-1 with TRBJ2-7, with 7 positions matching TRBD2. V trimming: 6 bases; J trimming: 0 bases; junction bases outside the gene matches: 5. The germline CDR1 and CDR2 sequences are DFQATT and SNEGSKA (reference sequence). The length of the CDR3 is 13 residues.